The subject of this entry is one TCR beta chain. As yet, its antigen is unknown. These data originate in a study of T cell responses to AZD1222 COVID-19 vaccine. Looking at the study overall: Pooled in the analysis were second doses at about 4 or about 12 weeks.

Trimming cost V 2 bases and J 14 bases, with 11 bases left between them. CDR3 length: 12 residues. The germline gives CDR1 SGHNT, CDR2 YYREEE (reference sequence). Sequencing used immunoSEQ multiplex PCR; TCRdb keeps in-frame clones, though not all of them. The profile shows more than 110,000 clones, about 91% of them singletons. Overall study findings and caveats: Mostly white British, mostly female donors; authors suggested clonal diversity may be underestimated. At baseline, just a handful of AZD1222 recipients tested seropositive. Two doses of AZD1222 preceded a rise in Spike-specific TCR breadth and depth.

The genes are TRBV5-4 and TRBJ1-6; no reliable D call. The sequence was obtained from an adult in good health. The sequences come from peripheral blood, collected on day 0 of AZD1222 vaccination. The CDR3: CASSFVGMALHF. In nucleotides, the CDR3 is TGTGCCAGCAGCTTTGTGGGGATGGCCCTCCACTTT. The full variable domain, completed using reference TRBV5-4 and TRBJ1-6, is ETGVTQSPTHLIKTRGQQVTLRCSSQSGHNTVSWYQQALGQGPQFIFQYYREEENGRGNFPPRFSGLQFPNYSSELNVNALELDDSALYLCASSFVGMALHFGNGTRLTVT.